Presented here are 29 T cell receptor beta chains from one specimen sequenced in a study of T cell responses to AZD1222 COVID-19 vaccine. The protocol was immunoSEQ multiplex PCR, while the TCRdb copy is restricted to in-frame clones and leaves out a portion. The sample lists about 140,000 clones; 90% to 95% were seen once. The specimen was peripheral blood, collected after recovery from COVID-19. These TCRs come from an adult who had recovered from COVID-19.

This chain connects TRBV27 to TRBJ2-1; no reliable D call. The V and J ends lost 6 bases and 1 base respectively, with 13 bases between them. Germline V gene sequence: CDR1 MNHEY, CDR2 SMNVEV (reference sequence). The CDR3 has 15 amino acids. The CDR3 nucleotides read TGTGCCAGCAGGCCCCTGGCAGGTTCCTACAATGAGCAGTTCTTC. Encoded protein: CASRPLAGSYNEQFF.

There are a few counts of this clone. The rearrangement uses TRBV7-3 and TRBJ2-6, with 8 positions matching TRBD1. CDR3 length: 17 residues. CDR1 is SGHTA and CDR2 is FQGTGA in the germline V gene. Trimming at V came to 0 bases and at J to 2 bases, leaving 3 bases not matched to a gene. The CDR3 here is CASSLTSDRAGANVLTF. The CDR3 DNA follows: TGTGCCAGCAGCTTAACGTCGGACAGGGCTGGGGCCAACGTCCTGACTTTC.

The CDR3 sequence is CASSPSLRQGNTGELFF. CDR3 in DNA: TGTGCCAGCTCACCTTCTCTACGACAGGGGAACACCGGGGAGCTGTTTTTT. The V and J genes are TRBV18 and TRBJ2-2, with TRBD1 identical over 7 bases. V dropped 3 bases and J dropped 1; count of bases not matched to a gene: 8. CDR3 length equals 17 residues. Germline V CDR1 and CDR2: KGHSH, LQKENI. Based on the CDR3 plus reference TRBV18 and TRBJ2-2, the full variable domain is NAGVMQNPRHLVRRRGQEARLRCSPMKGHSHVYWYRQLPEEGLKFMVYLQKENIIDESGMPKERFSAEFPKEGPSILRIQQVVRGDSAAYFCASSPSLRQGNTGELFFGEGSRLTVL.

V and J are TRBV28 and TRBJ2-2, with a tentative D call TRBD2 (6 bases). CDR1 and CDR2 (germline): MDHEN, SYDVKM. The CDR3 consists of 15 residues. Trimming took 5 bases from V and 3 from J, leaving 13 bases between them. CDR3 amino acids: CASSERREYTGELFF. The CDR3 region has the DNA TGTGCCAGCAGTGAGCGACGGGAGTACACCGGGGAGCTGTTTTTT.

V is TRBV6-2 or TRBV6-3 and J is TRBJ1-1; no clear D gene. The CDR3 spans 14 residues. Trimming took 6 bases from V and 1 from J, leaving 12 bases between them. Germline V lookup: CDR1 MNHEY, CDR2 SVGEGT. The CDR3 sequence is CASSSITANTEAFF. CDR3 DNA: TGTGCCAGCAGCTCTATAACTGCGAACACTGAAGCTTTCTTT.

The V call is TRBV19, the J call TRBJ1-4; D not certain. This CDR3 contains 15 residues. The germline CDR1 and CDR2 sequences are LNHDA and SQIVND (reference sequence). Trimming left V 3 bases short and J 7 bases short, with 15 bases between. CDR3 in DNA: TGTGCCAGTAGTATCGACGGGAGAGCAGGTGAAAAACTGTTTTTT. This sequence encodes CASSIDGRAGEKLFF.

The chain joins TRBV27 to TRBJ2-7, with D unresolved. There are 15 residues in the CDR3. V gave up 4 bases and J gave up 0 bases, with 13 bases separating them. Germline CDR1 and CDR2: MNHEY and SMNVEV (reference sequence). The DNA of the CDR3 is TGTGCCAGCAGTTCGTCGATGGACCTCTCCTACGAGCAGTACTTC. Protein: CASSSSMDLSYEQYF.

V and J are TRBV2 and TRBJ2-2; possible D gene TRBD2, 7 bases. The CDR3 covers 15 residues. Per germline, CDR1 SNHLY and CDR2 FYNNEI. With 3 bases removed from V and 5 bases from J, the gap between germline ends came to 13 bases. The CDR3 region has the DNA TGTGCCAGCAGTGAGGCGGGGAGGGGGACCGGGGAGCTGTTTTTT. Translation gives CASSEAGRGTGELFF.

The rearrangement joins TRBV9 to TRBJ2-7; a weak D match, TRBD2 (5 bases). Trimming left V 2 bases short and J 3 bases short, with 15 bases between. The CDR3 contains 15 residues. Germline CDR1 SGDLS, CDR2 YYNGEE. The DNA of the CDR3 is TGTGCCAGCAGCGTTGGGATCGGGGATGTCTACGAGCAGTACTTC. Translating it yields CASSVGIGDVYEQYF.

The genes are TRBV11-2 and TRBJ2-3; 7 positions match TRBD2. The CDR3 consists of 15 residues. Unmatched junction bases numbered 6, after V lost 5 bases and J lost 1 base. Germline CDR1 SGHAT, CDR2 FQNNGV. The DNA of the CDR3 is TGTGCCAGCAGCCGTTCTCTAGCGGGCACAGATACGCAGTATTTT. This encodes CASSRSLAGTDTQYF. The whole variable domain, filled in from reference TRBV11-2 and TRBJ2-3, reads EAGVAQSPRYKIIEKRQSVAFWCNPISGHATLYWYQQILGQGPKLLIQFQNNGVVDDSQLPKDRFSAERLKGVDSTLKIQPAKLEDSAVYLCASSRSLAGTDTQYFGPGTRLTVL.

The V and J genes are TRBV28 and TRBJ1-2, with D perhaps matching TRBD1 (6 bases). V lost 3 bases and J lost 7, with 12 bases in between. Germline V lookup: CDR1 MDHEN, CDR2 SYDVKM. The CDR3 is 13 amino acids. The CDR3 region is CASSFNRVGGYTF. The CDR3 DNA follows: TGTGCCAGCAGTTTCAACAGGGTGGGTGGCTACACCTTC.

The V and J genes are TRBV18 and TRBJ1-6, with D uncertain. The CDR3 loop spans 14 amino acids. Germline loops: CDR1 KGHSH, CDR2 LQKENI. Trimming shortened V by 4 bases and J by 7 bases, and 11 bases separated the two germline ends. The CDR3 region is CASSLDQLNSPLHF. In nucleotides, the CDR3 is TGTGCCAGCTCACTCGACCAGCTAAATTCACCCCTCCACTTT.

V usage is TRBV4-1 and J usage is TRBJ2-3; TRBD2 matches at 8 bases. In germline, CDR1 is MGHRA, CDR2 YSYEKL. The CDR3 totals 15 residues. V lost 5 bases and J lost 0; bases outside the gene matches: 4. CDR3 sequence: CASSSPSGSTDTQYF. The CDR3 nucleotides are TGCGCCAGCAGCTCTCCTAGCGGGAGCACAGATACGCAGTATTTT.

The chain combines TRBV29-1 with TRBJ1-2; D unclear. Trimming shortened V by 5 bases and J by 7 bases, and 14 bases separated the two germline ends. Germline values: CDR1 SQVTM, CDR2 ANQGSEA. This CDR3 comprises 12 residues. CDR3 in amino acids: CSVLDLGPGYTF. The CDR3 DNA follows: TGCAGCGTTCTGGACCTAGGTCCTGGCTACACCTTC.

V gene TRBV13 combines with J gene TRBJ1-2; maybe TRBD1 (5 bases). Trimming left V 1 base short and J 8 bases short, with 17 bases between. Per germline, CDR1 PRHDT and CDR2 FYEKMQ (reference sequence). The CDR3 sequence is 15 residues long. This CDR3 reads CASSLAGRGIGGYTF. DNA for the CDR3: TGTGCCAGCAGCTTAGCGGGACGGGGGATCGGCGGCTACACCTTC. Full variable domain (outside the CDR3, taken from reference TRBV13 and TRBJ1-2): AAGVIQSPRHLIKEKRETATLKCYPIPRHDTVYWYQQGPGQDPQFLISFYEKMQSDKGSIPDRFSAQQFSDYHSELNMSSLELGDSALYFCASSLAGRGIGGYTFGSGTRLTVV.

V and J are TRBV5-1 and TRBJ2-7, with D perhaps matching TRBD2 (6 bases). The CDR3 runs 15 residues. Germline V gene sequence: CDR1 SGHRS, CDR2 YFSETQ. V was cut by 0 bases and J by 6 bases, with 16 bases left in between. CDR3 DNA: TGCGCCAGCAGCTTGGAACTAGCCACCTCAGGCGAGCAGTACTTC. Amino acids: CASSLELATSGEQYF.

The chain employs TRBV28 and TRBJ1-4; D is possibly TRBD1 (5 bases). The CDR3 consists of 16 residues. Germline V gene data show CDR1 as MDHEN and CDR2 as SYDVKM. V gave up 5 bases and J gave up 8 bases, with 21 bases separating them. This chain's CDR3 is CASSGLEGPGREKLFF. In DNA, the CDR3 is TGTGCCAGCAGTGGCCTTGAGGGGCCGGGGCGAGAAAAACTGTTTTTT.

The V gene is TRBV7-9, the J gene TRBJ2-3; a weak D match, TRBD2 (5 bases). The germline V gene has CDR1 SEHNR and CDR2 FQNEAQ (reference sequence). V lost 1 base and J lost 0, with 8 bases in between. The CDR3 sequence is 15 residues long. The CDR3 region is CASSLEGASTDTQYF. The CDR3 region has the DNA TGTGCCAGCAGCTTAGAGGGAGCTAGCACAGATACGCAGTATTTT.

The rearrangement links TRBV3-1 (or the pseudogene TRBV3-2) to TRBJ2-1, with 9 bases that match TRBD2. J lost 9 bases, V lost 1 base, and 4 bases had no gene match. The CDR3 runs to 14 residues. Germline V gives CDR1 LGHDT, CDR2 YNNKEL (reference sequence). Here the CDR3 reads CASSQAGTSSEQFF. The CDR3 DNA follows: TGTGCCAGCAGCCAAGCCGGGACTAGCAGTGAGCAGTTCTTC.

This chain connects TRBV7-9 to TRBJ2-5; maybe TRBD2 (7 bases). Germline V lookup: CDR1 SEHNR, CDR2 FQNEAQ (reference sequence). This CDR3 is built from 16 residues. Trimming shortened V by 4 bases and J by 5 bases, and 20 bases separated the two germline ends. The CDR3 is CASSSRPWGGQETQYF. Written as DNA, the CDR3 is TGTGCCAGCAGCTCTAGACCCTGGGGGGGGCAGGAGACCCAGTACTTC.

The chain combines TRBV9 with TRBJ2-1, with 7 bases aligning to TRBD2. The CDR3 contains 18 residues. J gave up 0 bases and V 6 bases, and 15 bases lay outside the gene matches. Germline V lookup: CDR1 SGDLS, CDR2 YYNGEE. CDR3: CASTPGELRGSSYNEQFF. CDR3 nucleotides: TGTGCCAGCACACCTGGGGAGTTGCGGGGGAGCTCCTACAATGAGCAGTTCTTC.

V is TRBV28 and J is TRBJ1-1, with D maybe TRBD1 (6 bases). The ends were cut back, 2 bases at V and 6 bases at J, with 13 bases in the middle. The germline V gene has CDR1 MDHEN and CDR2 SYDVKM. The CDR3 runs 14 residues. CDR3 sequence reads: CASSLRGGNPEAFF. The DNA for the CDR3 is TGTGCCAGCAGTTTAAGGGGGGGGAATCCTGAAGCTTTCTTT.

The CDR3 here is CASSWAGGEAFF. CDR3 nucleotide sequence: TGTGCCAGCAGCTGGGCTGGCGGTGAAGCTTTCTTT. This sequence joins TRBV7-8 and TRBJ1-1; unclear D gene. Germline CDR1 SGHVS, CDR2 FQNEAQ. Trimming removed 4 bases from V and 7 bases from J, with 10 bases in between. The CDR3 spans 12 residues.

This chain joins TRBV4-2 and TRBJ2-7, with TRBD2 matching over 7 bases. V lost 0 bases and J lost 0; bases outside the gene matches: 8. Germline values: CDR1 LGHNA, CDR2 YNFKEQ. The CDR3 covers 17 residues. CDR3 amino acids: CASSQDGWASGSYEQYF. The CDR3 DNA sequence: TGTGCCAGCAGCCAAGATGGGTGGGCTAGCGGCTCCTACGAGCAGTACTTC.

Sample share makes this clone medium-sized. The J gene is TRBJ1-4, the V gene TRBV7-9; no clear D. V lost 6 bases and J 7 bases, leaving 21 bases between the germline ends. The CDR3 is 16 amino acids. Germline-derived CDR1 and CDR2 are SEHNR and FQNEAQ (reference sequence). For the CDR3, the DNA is TGTGCCAGCAGTTCTTCCCTCGGGGAAGGTCGTGAAAAACTGTTTTTT. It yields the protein CASSSSLGEGREKLFF.

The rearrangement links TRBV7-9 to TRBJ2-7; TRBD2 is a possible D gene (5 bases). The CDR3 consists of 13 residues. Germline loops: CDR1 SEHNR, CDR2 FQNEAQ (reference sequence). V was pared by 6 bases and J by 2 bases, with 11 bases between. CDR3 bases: TGTGCCAGCAGTTTCCCGGAGGCCTACGAGCAGTACTTC. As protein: CASSFPEAYEQYF.

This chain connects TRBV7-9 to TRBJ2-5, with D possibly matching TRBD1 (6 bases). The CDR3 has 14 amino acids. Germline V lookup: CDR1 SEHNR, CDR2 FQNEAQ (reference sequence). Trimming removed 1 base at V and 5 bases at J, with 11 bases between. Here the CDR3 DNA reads TGTGCCAGCAGCTTAGAAGACAGGCGGGAGACCCAGTACTTC. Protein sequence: CASSLEDRRETQYF.

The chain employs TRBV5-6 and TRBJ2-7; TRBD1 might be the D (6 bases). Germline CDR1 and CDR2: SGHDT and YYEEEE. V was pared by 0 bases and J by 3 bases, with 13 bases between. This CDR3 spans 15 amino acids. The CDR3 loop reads CASSLVGTGHYEQYF. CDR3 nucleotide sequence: TGTGCCAGCAGCTTGGTCGGGACGGGACACTACGAGCAGTACTTC.

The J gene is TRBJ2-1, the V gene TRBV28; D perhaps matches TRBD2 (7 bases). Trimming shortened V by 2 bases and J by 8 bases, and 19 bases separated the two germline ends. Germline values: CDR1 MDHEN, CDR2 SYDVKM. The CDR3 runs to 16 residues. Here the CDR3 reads CASSLPGVGGVDEQFF. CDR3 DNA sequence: TGTGCCAGCAGTTTACCTGGCGTAGGGGGGGTGGATGAGCAGTTCTTC.